This T cell receptor beta chain was obtained from a study of control samples from healthy donors and cancer patients. This CDR3 comprises 14 residues. CDR1 SNHLY and CDR2 FYNNEI come from the germline V gene. J lost 3 bases, V lost 4 bases, and 3 bases had no gene match. Only in-frame clones appear in the TCRdb table, and some are missing; sequencing was by immunoSEQ multiplex PCR. The sample consists of roughly 73,000 clones, over 75% of them appearing once. This sequence was found in a man aged 50 to 59 in good health. The chain uses TRBV2 and TRBJ2-3, with 8 nucleotides matching TRBD1. Source material: blood. CDR3 in amino acids: CASSARQGTDTQYF. As DNA, the CDR3 is TGTGCCAGCAGTGCCCGACAGGGGACAGATACGCAGTATTTT.